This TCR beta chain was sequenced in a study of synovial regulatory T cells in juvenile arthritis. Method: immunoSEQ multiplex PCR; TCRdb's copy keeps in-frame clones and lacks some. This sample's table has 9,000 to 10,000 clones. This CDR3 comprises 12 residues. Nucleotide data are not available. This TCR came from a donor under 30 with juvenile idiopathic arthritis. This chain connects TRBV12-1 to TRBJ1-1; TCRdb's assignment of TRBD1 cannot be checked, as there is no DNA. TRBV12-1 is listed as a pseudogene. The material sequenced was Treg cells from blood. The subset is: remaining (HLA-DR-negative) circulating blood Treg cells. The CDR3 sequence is CARITGDTEAFF.